Here is one TCR beta chain with its context. This clone was seen a few times. The antigen it recognizes is unknown. No base qualities exist here, and no much larger clone lies one base off it. The data were obtained in a study of beta chain features in type 1 diabetes (dated by TCRdb to the late 2010s). General notes on the study: Mean age, gender distribution, total cell number and subset yield did not differ between patients and healthy donors. A total of some 110 million sorted cells were examined across all samples, and a strong correlation was observed between cell number per subset and RNA yield. In the study, recently diagnosed type 1 diabetes patients and matched healthy donors were compared on the TCRB repertoires of their sorted circulating CD4+ T cell subsets. Regulatory and stem cell-like memory subsets were isolated from only 8 patients and roughly eight healthy donors, whereas naive and central memory subsets came from all 28 donors. General findings and caveats noted by the study authors: Naive, central memory and regulatory TCRB repertoires appeared more similar among patients than among healthy donors. Because cDNA was sequenced instead of genomic DNA, highly expressing activated cells could be over-represented, though the groups showed no difference in activation or CD3 levels. Only small numbers of individuals were included in the HLA sub-analyses, which left unresolved whether HLA type had any influence on TCRB rearrangement. PCR might favor shorter templates, but patient and control samples were amplified and corrected together, so any skew would affect both groups equally. In all four CD4+ subsets, TCRB CDR3 length was moderately but significantly shorter in type 1 diabetes patients. At VDJ recombination sites, patients with type 1 diabetes made fewer insertions and deleted more nucleotides, a pattern implying thymic rearrangement abnormalities.

All of the isolated RNA was reverse transcribed with the High Capacity cDNA Reverse Transcription Kit, so expressed TCRB transcripts were sequenced. Deep immunoSEQ sequencing was performed on naive, central memory and regulatory T cell samples, with an average of roughly 3.3 million total reads per sample. Sorted cells were lysed in RLT buffer and RNA was extracted with DNase-treated RNeasy Micro or Mini kits, depending on cell number. To prevent cross-contamination, each cell subset was processed individually, whereas patient and healthy donor samples were processed jointly. The immunoSEQ multiplex PCR was used to amplify TCRB sequences from cDNA, yielding 87-bp fragments that span the CDR3 region. Amplicons were sequenced on the Illumina HiSeq platform. As for the authors' bioinformatics: PCR bias was computationally corrected using synthetic template baselines, reads within Hamming distance 2 were collapsed, and singletons that could not be merged were discarded. Reads were aligned to IMGT to assign V, D and J genes, CDR3 length, and insertions or deletions at six rearrangement sites. Within each subset, clonotype counts were normalized to sorted cell number, and only after that were true diversity and Gini coefficients computed with the tcR R package. Repertoire sharing was quantified using the overlap coefficient calculated on TCRB nucleotide sequences. Out-of-frame TCRB sequences from naive cells were analyzed to stand in for the pre-selection repertoire. Imported from immuneACCESS, the table was reduced by TCRdb to in-frame sequences with V and J called. These copies leave out some clones; in studies compared against another copy, an unresolved V gene accounts for under half, and the cause of the remainder is not known. V, J and clone size are those of that table, while D and trimming were read from the DNA. This sample comprises nearly 700,000 clones, 13% of them detected only once. Less than 0.025% of the sample comes from the top ten.

V trim: 4 bases; J trim: 2 bases; unmatched bases: 3. The germline V gene yields SGHTA for CDR1 and FQGNSA for CDR2. The CDR3 runs 15 amino acids, cysteine and phenylalanine included. Just the 45-base CDR3 DNA is kept, in frame starting at base 1. A single peripheral blood draw of 95 to 150 mL on average was collected from each donor into heparinised tubes. A BD FACSAria II was used to sort naive, central memory, regulatory and stem cell-like memory CD4+ T cells with a panel that included CD45RO, CCR7, CD25, CD127, CD95 and CD27. All sorted populations exceeded 95% purity. Right away, PBMCs were isolated by Lymphoprep density gradient centrifugation and were stained directly, with no culture step. So that batch effects would be minimized, each experiment stained and sorted samples in pairs, pairing one healthy donor with one patient.

This sequence uses TRBV7-2 and TRBJ1-3; TRBD1 lines up with 9 middle nucleotides. Sample: naive CD4+ T cells from blood. Reading the label with the study, this specimen's cell subset or site is: true naive CD4+ T cells. The TCR sequence derives from a man younger than 30 with type 1 diabetes. CDR3 protein: CASSSGQGTGNTIYF. In nucleotide form, the sequence is TGTGCCAGCAGCTCCGGACAGGGGACTGGAAACACCATATATTTT. With the portions outside the CDR3 filled from the reference TRBV7-2 and TRBJ1-3 genes, the complete variable region becomes GAGVSQSPSNKVTEKGKDVELRCDPISGHTALYWYRQSLGQGLEFLIYFQGNSAPDKSGLPSDRFSAERTGGSVSTLTIQRTQQEDSAVYLCASSSGQGTGNTIYFGEGSWLTVV.